This T cell receptor (beta chain) is from a study of chemoradiotherapy in HPV16-positive cancers. Study summary: Candidate HPV-specific T-cell clones and common TCR motifs came from functional assays in two HPV16-positive patients.

General study findings and limits: Non-HPV-specific T cells did not expand in tumors during treatment, whereas candidate HPV-specific clones and E7-related motifs did. Functional assays defining HPV-specific T cells used only two HPV16-positive patients. HPV-responsive T-cell expansion during chemoradiotherapy was linked to improved recurrence-free survival in HPV16-positive patients.

Germline V lookup: CDR1 SGHAT, CDR2 FQNNGV. CDR3 length equals 16 residues. The junction had 5 bases not matched to a gene; V was cut back by 1 base and J by 2 bases. TCRdb keeps only in-frame clones here, not all; method: immunoSEQ multiplex PCR. In the table there are over a thousand clones, about 90% of which are singletons. Turning to this clone: Its antigen remains unidentified.

The TCR comes from a human donor with HPV-associated anogenital cancer. This specimen was tumor tissue, taken from a patient who underwent chemoradiotherapy. The rearrangement links TRBV11-2 to TRBJ2-7; 10 positions agree with TRBD1. CDR3 DNA: TGTGCCAGCAGCTTAGGGACAGGGGGAACTACCTACGAGCAGTACTTC. This codes for CASSLGTGGTTYEQYF.